Each of the 14 T cell receptor beta chains below was sequenced from the same sample in a study of CD8+ T cells in alopecia areata. The treatment here: oral pan-JAK inhibitor, 5-10 mg twice daily. Extracted RNA was reverse transcribed, and the resulting cDNA served as sequencing template. Sequenced by immunoSEQ multiplex PCR; TCRdb stores in-frame clones only, minus some. The table includes around 210,000 clones, 64% detected once. Sequences were derived from CD4+ T cells sorted from blood, sampled at week 4, from a patient treated with tofacitinib. These receptors all stem from a human donor with alopecia areata.

This chain links TRBV2 with TRBJ2-2, with D maybe TRBD2 (5 bases). There are 14 residues in the CDR3. V shed 6 bases and J shed 6 bases, with 14 bases lying between them. Germline loops: CDR1 SNHLY, CDR2 FYNNEI. CDR3 loop: CASRRTREAGELFF. The CDR3 coding sequence is TGTGCCAGCAGGAGGACTCGAGAAGCCGGGGAGCTGTTTTTT.

The chain joins TRBV30 to TRBJ2-2, with a weak D call TRBD2 (5 bases). The CDR3 covers 14 residues. With 4 bases removed from V and 5 bases from J, the gap between germline ends came to 14 bases. The V gene's germline CDR1 is GTSNPN and CDR2 SVGIG (reference sequence). Written as DNA, the CDR3 is TGTGCCTGGACCAGGACTGAAGGAACCGGGGAGCTGTTTTTT. Protein: CAWTRTEGTGELFF.

The genes are TRBV2 and TRBJ2-2; TRBD2 agrees at 10 bases. The CDR3 totals 15 residues. The V and J ends lost 3 bases and 7 bases, in that order; junction bases with no gene match: 5. The V gene's germline CDR1 is SNHLY and CDR2 FYNNEI. The CDR3 region has the DNA TGTGCCAGCAGTGACCCTAGCGGGGGTTACGGGGAGCTGTTTTTT. The encoded protein is CASSDPSGGYGELFF. The whole variable domain, remainder taken from reference TRBV2 and TRBJ2-2, is EPEVTQTPSHQVTQMGQEVILRCVPISNHLYFYWYRQILGQKVEFLVSFYNNEISEKSEIFDDQFSVERPDGSNFTLKIRSTKLEDSAMYFCASSDPSGGYGELFFGEGSRLTVL.

The chain recombines TRBV9 with TRBJ1-1, with D possibly TRBD1 on 6 matching bases. The CDR3 is 15 residues long. Germline CDR1 reads SGDLS; CDR2 reads YYNGEE. V lost 0 bases, J lost 7 bases, and 16 bases lay in between. DNA of the CDR3: TGTGCCAGCAGCGTAGGCCGCAGTCAACAGGGTGAAGCTTTCTTT. Amino acids: CASSVGRSQQGEAFF.

The genes are TRBV2 and TRBJ2-2, with a tentative D call TRBD1 (5 bases). The CDR3 runs to 15 residues. The germline V gene has CDR1 SNHLY and CDR2 FYNNEI. V lost 5 bases, J lost 1 base, and 11 bases lay in between. The CDR3 reads CASSSQGLNTGELFF. The CDR3, as DNA: TGTGCCAGCAGTAGTCAGGGTCTGAACACCGGGGAGCTGTTTTTT. Full variable domain (missing parts from reference TRBV2 and TRBJ2-2): EPEVTQTPSHQVTQMGQEVILRCVPISNHLYFYWYRQILGQKVEFLVSFYNNEISEKSEIFDDQFSVERPDGSNFTLKIRSTKLEDSAMYFCASSSQGLNTGELFFGEGSRLTVL.

This rearrangement joins TRBV9 to TRBJ2-1; D is tentatively TRBD1 or TRBD2 (5 bases each). CDR1 and CDR2 from the germline V gene are SGDLS and YYNGEE. The CDR3 has 14 amino acids. Trimming left V 0 bases short and J 6 bases short, with 10 bases between. The CDR3 protein is CASSVASRGNEQFF. CDR3 DNA: TGTGCCAGCAGCGTAGCGTCGAGGGGCAATGAGCAGTTCTTC.

The chain recombines TRBV5-4 with TRBJ1-1; 8 nucleotides agree with TRBD1. The germline V gene encodes CDR1 SGHNT and CDR2 YYREEE (reference sequence). The ends lost 7 bases at V and 0 bases at J; junction bases unmatched: 8. This CDR3 contains 15 residues. The CDR3 DNA reads as TGTGCCAGCGGCTCAGGGGGCGGTATGAACACTGAAGCTTTCTTT. Amino acid sequence: CASGSGGGMNTEAFF.

This clone appeared once. V is TRBV14 and J is TRBJ2-1; D gene ambiguous. CDR1 SGHDN and CDR2 FVKESK come from the germline V gene. The germline V and J ends were trimmed by 5 bases and 5 bases, with 19 bases remaining between them. The CDR3 consists of 16 residues. The CDR3 DNA sequence: TGTGCCAGCAGCGCCCGGGTCCTGAGAGATAACAATGAGCAGTTCTTC. Its protein product is CASSARVLRDNNEQFF.

The gene calls are TRBV5-1 and TRBJ2-7; 7 nucleotides match TRBD1. With 5 bases clipped from V and 3 bases from J, the junction kept 5 bases outside the gene matches. The CDR3 extends over 13 amino acids. Germline assignment: CDR1 SGHRS and CDR2 YFSETQ. CDR3: CASRTGTDYEQYF. In nucleotides, the CDR3 is TGCGCCAGCAGGACCGGGACAGACTACGAGCAGTACTTC.

This chain joins TRBV5-1 and TRBJ1-1; D call uncertain. Germline values: CDR1 SGHRS, CDR2 YFSETQ. V lost 0 bases, J lost 5 bases, and 11 bases lay in between. The CDR3 sequence is 14 residues long. The CDR3 region is CASSLDSSGTEAFF. The CDR3 DNA is TGCGCCAGCAGCTTGGATTCATCCGGAACTGAAGCTTTCTTT.

This clone was detected only a few times. This chain uses TRBV25-1 with TRBJ2-4; maybe TRBD1 (5 bases). V was cut by 4 bases and J by 2 bases, with 12 bases left in between. The germline V gene has CDR1 MGHDK and CDR2 SYGVNS. The CDR3 is made up of 15 amino acids. Here the CDR3 reads CASSATRESKNIQYF. The CDR3 nucleotides are TGTGCCAGCAGTGCGACCAGGGAATCCAAAAACATTCAGTACTTC. The variable domain in full, with the rest retrieved from reference TRBV25-1 and TRBJ2-4, is EADIYQTPRYLVIGTGKKITLECSQTMGHDKMYWYQQDPGMELHLIHYSYGVNSTEKGDLSSESTVSRIRTEHFPLTLESARPSHTSQYLCASSATRESKNIQYFGAGTRLSVL.

CDR3 region: CSVERTHSGGSYGYTF. CDR3 sequence (DNA): TGCAGCGTTGAGAGGACTCATAGCGGGGGTAGCTATGGCTACACCTTC. The rearrangement joins TRBV29-1 to TRBJ1-2; D perhaps matches TRBD1 (5 bases). Germline CDR1 SQVTM, CDR2 ANQGSEA. The CDR3 loop spans 16 amino acids. The V gene lost 3 bases and the J gene lost 4 bases, with 21 bases spanning the gap.

The chain has TRBV2 and TRBJ2-3; no firm D call. CDR3 size: 15 residues. Per germline, CDR1 SNHLY and CDR2 FYNNEI. Trimming shortened V by 1 base and J by 2 bases, and 10 bases separated the two germline ends. CDR3 DNA sequence: TGTGCCAGCAGTGAAGGTCTAGTTTCCACAGATACGCAGTATTTT. This codes for CASSEGLVSTDTQYF.

The V gene is TRBV30, the J gene TRBJ2-7; no definite D call. The ends were cut back, 2 bases at V and 3 bases at J, with 5 bases in the middle. The CDR3 spans 11 residues. In germline, CDR1 is GTSNPN, CDR2 SVGIG (reference sequence). This CDR3 reads CAWSFDYEQYF. In DNA form, the CDR3 reads TGTGCCTGGAGTTTCGACTACGAGCAGTACTTC.